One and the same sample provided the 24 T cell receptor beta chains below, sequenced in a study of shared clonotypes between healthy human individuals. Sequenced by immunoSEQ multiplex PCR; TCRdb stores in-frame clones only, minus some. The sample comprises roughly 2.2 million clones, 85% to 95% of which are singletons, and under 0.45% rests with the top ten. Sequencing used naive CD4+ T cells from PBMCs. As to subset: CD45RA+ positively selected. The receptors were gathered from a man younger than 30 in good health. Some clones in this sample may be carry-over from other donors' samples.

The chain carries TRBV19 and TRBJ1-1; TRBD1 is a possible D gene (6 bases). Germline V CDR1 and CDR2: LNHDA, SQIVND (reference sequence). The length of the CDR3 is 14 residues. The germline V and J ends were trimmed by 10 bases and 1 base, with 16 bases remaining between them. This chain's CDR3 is CATVDRPANTEAFF. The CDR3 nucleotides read TGTGCCACAGTAGACAGGCCGGCGAACACTGAAGCTTTCTTT. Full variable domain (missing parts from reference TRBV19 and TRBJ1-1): DGGITQSPKYLFRKEGQNVTLSCEQNLNHDAMYWYRQDPGQGLRLIYYSQIVNDFQKGDIAEGYSVSREKKESFPLTVTSAQKNPTAFYLCATVDRPANTEAFFGQGTRLTVV.

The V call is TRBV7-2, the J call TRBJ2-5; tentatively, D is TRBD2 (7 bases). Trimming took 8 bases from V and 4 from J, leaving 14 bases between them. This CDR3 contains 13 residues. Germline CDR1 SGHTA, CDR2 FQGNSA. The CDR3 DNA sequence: TGTGCCAGCTCCTGGGGGGGCGTAGAGACCCAGTACTTC. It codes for CASSWGGVETQYF.

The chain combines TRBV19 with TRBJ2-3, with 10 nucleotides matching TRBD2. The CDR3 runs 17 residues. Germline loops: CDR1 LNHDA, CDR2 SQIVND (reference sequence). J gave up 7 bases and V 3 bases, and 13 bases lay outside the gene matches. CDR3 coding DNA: TGTGCCAGTAGTATTGGGCTAGCGGGAGAGATTTCAAATACGCAGTATTTT. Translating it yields CASSIGLAGEISNTQYF.

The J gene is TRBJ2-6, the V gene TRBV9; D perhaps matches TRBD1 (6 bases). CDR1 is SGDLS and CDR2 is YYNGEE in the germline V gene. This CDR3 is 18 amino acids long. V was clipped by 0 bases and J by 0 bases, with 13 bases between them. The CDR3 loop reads CASSVAGDTRSGANVLTF. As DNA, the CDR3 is TGTGCCAGCAGCGTAGCAGGGGATACCCGCTCTGGGGCCAACGTCCTGACTTTC.

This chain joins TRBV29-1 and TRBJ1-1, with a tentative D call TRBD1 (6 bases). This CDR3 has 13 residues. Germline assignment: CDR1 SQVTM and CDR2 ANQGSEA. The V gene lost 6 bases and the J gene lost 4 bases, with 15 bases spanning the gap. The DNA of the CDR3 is TGCAGCGTCGCAGGGGTGGTAAGCACTGAAGCTTTCTTT. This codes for CSVAGVVSTEAFF.

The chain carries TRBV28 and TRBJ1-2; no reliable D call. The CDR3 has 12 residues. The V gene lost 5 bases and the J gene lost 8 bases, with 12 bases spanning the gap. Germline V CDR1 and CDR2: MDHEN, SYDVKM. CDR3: CASSLEGGGYTF. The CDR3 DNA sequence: TGTGCCAGCAGTCTGGAGGGTGGCGGCTACACCTTC.

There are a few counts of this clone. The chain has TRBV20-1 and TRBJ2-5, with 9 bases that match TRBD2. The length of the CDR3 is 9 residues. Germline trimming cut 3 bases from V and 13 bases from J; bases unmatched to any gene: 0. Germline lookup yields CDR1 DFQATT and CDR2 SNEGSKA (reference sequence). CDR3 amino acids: CSARTSGYF. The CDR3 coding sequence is TGCAGTGCTAGGACTAGCGGGTACTTC.

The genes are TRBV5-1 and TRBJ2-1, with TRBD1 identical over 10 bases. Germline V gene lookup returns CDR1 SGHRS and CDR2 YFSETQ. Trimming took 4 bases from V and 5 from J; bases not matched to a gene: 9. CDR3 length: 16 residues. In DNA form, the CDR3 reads TGCGCCAGCAGCCAAAGACCGGGACAGGGGAACAATGAGCAGTTCTTC. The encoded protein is CASSQRPGQGNNEQFF.

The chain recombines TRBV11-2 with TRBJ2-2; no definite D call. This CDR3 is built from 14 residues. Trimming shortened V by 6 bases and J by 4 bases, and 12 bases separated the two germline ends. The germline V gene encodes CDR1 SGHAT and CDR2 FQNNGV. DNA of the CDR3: TGTGCCAGCAGTTCCGGGCGGACCACCGGGGAGCTGTTTTTT. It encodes CASSSGRTTGELFF. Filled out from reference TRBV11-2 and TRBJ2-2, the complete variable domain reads EAGVAQSPRYKIIEKRQSVAFWCNPISGHATLYWYQQILGQGPKLLIQFQNNGVVDDSQLPKDRFSAERLKGVDSTLKIQPAKLEDSAVYLCASSSGRTTGELFFGEGSRLTVL.

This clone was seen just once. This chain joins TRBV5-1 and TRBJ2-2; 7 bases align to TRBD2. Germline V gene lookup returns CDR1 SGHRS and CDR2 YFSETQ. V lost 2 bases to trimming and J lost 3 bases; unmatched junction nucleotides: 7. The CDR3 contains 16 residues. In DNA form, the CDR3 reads TGCGCCAGCAGCTTTTTGCGGGAGAGAGACACCGGGGAGCTGTTTTTT. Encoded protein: CASSFLRERDTGELFF.

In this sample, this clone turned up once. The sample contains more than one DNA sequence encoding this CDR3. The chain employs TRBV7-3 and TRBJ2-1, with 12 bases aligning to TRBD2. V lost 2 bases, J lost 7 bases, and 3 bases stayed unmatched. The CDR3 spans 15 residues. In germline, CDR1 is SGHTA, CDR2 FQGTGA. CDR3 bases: TGTGCCAGCAGCTTATCTAGCGGGAGGGCAAATGAGCAGTTCTTC. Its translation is CASSLSSGRANEQFF. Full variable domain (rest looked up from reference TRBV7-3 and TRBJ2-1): GAGVSQTPSNKVTEKGKYVELRCDPISGHTALYWYRQSLGQGPEFLIYFQGTGAADDSGLPNDRFFAVRPEGSVSTLKIQRTERGDSAVYLCASSLSSGRANEQFFGPGTRLTVL.

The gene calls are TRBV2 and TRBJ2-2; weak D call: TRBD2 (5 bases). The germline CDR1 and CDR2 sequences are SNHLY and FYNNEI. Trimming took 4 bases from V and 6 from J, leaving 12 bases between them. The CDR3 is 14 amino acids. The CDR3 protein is CASSVTGKAGELFF. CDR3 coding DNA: TGTGCCAGCAGTGTTACCGGGAAGGCCGGGGAGCTGTTTTTT.

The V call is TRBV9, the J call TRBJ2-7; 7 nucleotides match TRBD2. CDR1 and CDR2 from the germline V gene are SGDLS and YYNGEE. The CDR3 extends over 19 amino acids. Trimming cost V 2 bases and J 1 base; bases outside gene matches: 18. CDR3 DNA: TGTGCCAGCAGCGTTTATCGGGACGGAAGGCGGGAGTGGTCCTACGAGCAGTACTTC. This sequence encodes CASSVYRDGRREWSYEQYF.

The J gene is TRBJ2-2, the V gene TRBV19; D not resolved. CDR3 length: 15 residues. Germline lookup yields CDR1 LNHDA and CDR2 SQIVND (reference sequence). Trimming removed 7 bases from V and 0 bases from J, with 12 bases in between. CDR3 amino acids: CASIPTHANTGELFF. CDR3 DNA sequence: TGTGCCAGTATTCCAACCCACGCGAACACCGGGGAGCTGTTTTTT.

The CDR3 here is CASSKGQNTEAFF. The CDR3 DNA is TGTGCCAGCAGCAAGGGACAGAACACTGAAGCTTTCTTT. J is TRBJ1-1 and V is TRBV7-6, with a weak D call TRBD1 (6 bases). The CDR3 is 13 residues long. V was pared by 5 bases and J by 1 base, with 8 bases between. Germline V gene lookup returns CDR1 SGHVS and CDR2 FNYEAQ.

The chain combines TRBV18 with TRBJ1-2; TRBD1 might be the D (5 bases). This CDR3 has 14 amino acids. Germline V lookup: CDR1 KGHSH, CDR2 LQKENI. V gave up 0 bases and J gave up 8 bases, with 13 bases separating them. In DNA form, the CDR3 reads TGTGCCAGCTCACCACCGCGTAGGGGCCAAGGCTACACCTTC. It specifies CASSPPRRGQGYTF.

This CDR3 is CASSFRGHNEQFF. CDR3 DNA sequence: TGTGCCAGCAGCTTCCGGGGGCACAATGAGCAGTTCTTC. The V call is TRBV7-3, the J call TRBJ2-1; D possibly matches TRBD1 or TRBD2 (6 bases each). This CDR3 spans 13 amino acids. Germline V lookup: CDR1 SGHTA, CDR2 FQGTGA. V dropped 3 bases and J dropped 5 bases, with 8 bases sitting between them.

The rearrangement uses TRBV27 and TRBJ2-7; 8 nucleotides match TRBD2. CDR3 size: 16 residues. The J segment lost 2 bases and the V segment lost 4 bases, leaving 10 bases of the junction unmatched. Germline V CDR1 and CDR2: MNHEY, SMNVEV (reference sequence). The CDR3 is CASSSLGGGYPYEQYF. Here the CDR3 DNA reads TGTGCCAGCAGTTCCCTCGGCGGGGGGTACCCCTACGAGCAGTACTTC.

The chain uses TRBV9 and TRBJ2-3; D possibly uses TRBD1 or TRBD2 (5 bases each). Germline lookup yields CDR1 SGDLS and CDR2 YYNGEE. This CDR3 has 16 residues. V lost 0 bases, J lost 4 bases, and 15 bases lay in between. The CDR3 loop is CASSVVTGSGADTQYF. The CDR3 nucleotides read TGTGCCAGCAGCGTAGTCACAGGCTCCGGGGCAGATACGCAGTATTTT. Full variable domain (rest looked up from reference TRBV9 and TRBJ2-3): DSGVTQTPKHLITATGQRVTLRCSPRSGDLSVYWYQQSLDQGLQFLIQYYNGEERAKGNILERFSAQQFPDLHSELNLSSLELGDSALYFCASSVVTGSGADTQYFGPGTRLTVL.

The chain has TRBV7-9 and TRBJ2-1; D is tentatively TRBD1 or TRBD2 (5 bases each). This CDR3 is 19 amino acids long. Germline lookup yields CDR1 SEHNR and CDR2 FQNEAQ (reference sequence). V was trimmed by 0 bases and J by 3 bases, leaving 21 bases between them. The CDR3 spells CASSLAGERGPPFYNEQFF. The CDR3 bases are TGTGCCAGCAGCTTAGCAGGTGAGAGGGGCCCCCCGTTCTACAATGAGCAGTTCTTC.

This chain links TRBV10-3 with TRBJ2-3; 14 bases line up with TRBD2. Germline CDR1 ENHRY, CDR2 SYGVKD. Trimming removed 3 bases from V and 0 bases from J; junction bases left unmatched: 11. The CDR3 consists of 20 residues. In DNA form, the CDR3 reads TGTGCCATCAGTGACCCCCCGGGACTAGCGGGAGTTGGTAGCACAGATACGCAGTATTTT. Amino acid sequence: CAISDPPGLAGVGSTDTQYF.

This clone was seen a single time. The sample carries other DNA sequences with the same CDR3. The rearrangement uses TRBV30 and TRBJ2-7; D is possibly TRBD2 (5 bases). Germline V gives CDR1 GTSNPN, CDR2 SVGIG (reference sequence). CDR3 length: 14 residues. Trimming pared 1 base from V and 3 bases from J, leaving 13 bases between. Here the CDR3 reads CAWSDGGLNYEQYF. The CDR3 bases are TGTGCCTGGAGTGACGGTGGACTGAACTACGAGCAGTACTTC.

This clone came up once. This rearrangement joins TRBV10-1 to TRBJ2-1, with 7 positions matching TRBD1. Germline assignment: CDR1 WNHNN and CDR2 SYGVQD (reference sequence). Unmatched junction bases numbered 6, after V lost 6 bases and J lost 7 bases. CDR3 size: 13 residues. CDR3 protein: CASRPNRGNEQFF. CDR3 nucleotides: TGCGCCAGCAGACCAAACAGGGGAAATGAGCAGTTCTTC.

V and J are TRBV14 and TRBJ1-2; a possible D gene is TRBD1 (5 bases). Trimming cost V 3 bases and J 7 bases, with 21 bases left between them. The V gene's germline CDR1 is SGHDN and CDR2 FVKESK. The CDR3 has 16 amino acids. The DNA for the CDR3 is TGTGCCAGCAGCCACCGGGGCCCGACGGCATTCTTTGGCTACACCTTC. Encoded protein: CASSHRGPTAFFGYTF.